The present T cell receptor beta chain was sequenced within a study of cytomegalovirus exposure and HLA in healthy donors. On this clone itself: Its specificity is unknown.

The primer mix had 60 Vbeta and 13 Jbeta primers. Method: immunoSEQ multiplex PCR; TCRdb's copy keeps in-frame clones and lacks some. The table shows tens of thousands of clones, with 86% occurring only once. Study outcomes and limitations: The classifier reportedly diagnosed cytomegalovirus status with high sensitivity and specificity. Later on, analysis showed that most CMV-associated TCR beta chains appeared to be HLA-restricted. As immune exposure information, only CMV serostatus was available.

The sequencing sample was made of PBMCs. This receptor was obtained from a man aged 30-40 years in good health and CMV-seropositive.

This CDR3 reads CASSLPTAASFMNTEAFF. CDR3 DNA sequence: TGTGCCAGCAGTTTACCAACCGCGGCCTCCTTCATGAACACTGAAGCTTTCTTT. The chain has TRBV28 and TRBJ1-1; no clear D. V dropped 2 bases and J dropped 0 bases, with 19 bases sitting between them. This CDR3 spans 18 amino acids. Germline V gives CDR1 MDHEN, CDR2 SYDVKM.